The sequence of this TCR beta chain was determined in a study of blood T cell repertoires in COVID-19. Study-wide context: Sample material is recorded as cDNA or gDNA derived from T cells, B-cell-depleted T cells, or PBMCs.

The CDR3 is made up of 15 amino acids. Germline V gene sequence: CDR1 MNHEY, CDR2 SVGAGI. Trimming cost V 7 bases and J 2 bases, with 15 bases left between them. Method: immunoSEQ multiplex PCR; TCRdb's copy keeps in-frame clones and lacks some. This sample has 250,000 to 350,000 clones, with around 86% found just once. The genes are TRBV6-5 and TRBJ2-1; D may be TRBD2 (6 bases). This TCR was recovered from a woman aged 50 to 65 with acute or convalescent COVID-19. Sequencing input: peripheral blood. The CDR3 region has the DNA TGTGCCAGCATGTTTAGCGGAGGAGCCTACAATGAGCAGTTCTTC. Translation: CASMFSGGAYNEQFF.